The entry that follows covers one T cell receptor (beta chain) sequence. Its specificity is unknown. The data belong to a study of somatic mutations in cytotoxic T cells in rheumatoid arthritis. About the research overall: In some cases, T-cell populations stained with V beta antibodies were flow-sorted at nearly 100% purity, and these included V beta1+ cells sequenced for TCRB. Study results and limitations: Measured CD8+ T-cell clonality, a value compared between rheumatoid arthritis patients and age-matched healthy controls, did not differ significantly.

Positive magnetic bead selection isolated CD4+ and CD8+ cells, and flow cytometry checked purity. Data came from immunoSEQ multiplex PCR; TCRdb stores just in-frame clones and leaves some out. The repertoire holds 15,000 to 20,000 clones, with 82% as singletons. Sequenced sample: CD8+ T cells sorted from blood. The receptor was isolated from a woman in her forties or fifties in good health.

The CDR3: CASTAGLAGIYEQYF. Here the CDR3 DNA reads TGTGCCAGTACCGCCGGACTAGCGGGCATCTACGAGCAGTACTTC. The chain has TRBV19 and TRBJ2-7; the match to TRBD2 covers 11 bases. The CDR3 loop spans 15 amino acids. The V gene's germline CDR1 is LNHDA and CDR2 SQIVND (reference sequence). V was clipped by 7 bases and J by 3 bases; unmatched bases: 8. Based on the CDR3 plus reference TRBV19 and TRBJ2-7, the full variable domain is DGGITQSPKYLFRKEGQNVTLSCEQNLNHDAMYWYRQDPGQGLRLIYYSQIVNDFQKGDIAEGYSVSREKKESFPLTVTSAQKNPTAFYLCASTAGLAGIYEQYFGPGTRLTVT.